Sequencing of this TCR beta chain was carried out in a study of CD8 T cells in Susac syndrome. The study sequenced TCR beta in blood CD8+ and CD4+ T cells. TEMRA cells were FACS-enriched and CD8+ and CD4+ T cells negatively isolated. cDNA came from about 0.5 to 1 ug RNA primed by random hexamers. The method of amplification for TCR beta CDR3 was immunoSEQ multiplex PCR, covering 54 Vbeta and 13 Jbeta. TCRdb used MiXCR to reprocess the immunoSEQ multiplex PCR reads, holding one entry per CDR3 protein. The data hold approximately 120,000 distinct CDR3 sequences, with just under 95% observed a single time. Trimming removed 5 bases from V and 5 bases from J, with 11 bases in between. The length of the CDR3 is 13 residues. Germline-derived CDR1 and CDR2 are SGHTA and FQGNSA.

The gene calls are TRBV7-2 and TRBJ2-3; the D is unclear. The source material was CD4+ T cells from PBMCs. This sequence was found in a human donor in good health. For the CDR3, the DNA is TGTGCCAGCAGCCTAGAATCCGAAGATACGCAGTATTTT. This encodes CASSLESEDTQYF.